This is a list of T cell receptor beta chains from one sample in a study of T cells in Graves' hyperthyroidism and ophthalmopathy. TCRdb re-derived calls from the multiplex PCR reads in MiXCR, one entry per CDR3 protein. The sample holds more than 450,000 distinct CDR3 sequences; approximately 15% are singletons and the top ten take about 15%. The sequenced material came from blood. Source of these receptors: a woman aged 40 to 49 with Graves' hyperthyroidism. CDR3s include the opening cysteine and the closing phenylalanine or tryptophan. The D gene is left open where the match is weak. Expanded clones are given a class, and other clones once, few, many or no size at all.

J | V | size | D | DNA | CDR3
TRBJ2-7 | TRBV28 | many | . | TGTGCCAGCAGTTTACATTCTGGAGACTCTACCGCCTACGAGCAGTACTTC | CASSLHSGDSTAYEQYF
TRBJ2-7 | TRBV7-2 | . | TRBD1 | TGTGCCAGCAGCTTAACCCAAAGGACAGGGTACTCCTACGAGCAGTACTTC | CASSLTQRTGYSYEQYF
TRBJ1-1 | TRBV6-2/TRBV6-3 | many | . | TGTGCCAGCAGTTACGGGAACCTGAACACTGAAGCTTTCTTT | CASSYGNLNTEAFF
TRBJ1-5 | TRBV12-3/TRBV12-4 | many | . | TGTGCCAGCACTCACGGACCCCTGAATAGCAATCAGCCCCAGCATTTT | CASTHGPLNSNQPQHF
TRBJ1-2 | TRBV29-1 | . | . | TGCAGCGTTGCAGCCTATGGCTACACCTTC | CSVAAYGYTF
TRBJ2-1 | TRBV6-1 | few | . | TGTGCCAGCAGTGAAGGAATCATTCGGAGCAATGAGCAGTTCTTC | CASSEGIIRSNEQFF
TRBJ2-3 | TRBV5-1 | few | . | TGCGCCAGCAGCTCCAGGGTAGTGGCAGATACGCAGTATTTT | CASSSRVVADTQYF
TRBJ1-1 | TRBV6-1 | . | . | TGTGCCAGCAGTGAAGCGCTCTCCTCCACTGAAGCTTTCTTT | CASSEALSSTEAFF
TRBJ2-5 | TRBV19 | . | . | TGTGCCAGTAGTACCGGTAGAGGACTTCAAGAGACCCAGTACTTC | CASSTGRGLQETQYF
TRBJ1-1 | TRBV20-1 | many | TRBD1 | TGCAGTGCTAGACCAACAGGGGACACTGAAGCTTTCTTT | CSARPTGDTEAFF
TRBJ2-7 | TRBV3-1 | . | . | TGTGCCAGCAGCCAGGTCGGTAGCTTCTCCGAGCAGTACTTC | CASSQVGSFSEQYF
TRBJ1-5 | TRBV6-1 | . | . | TGTGCCAGCATCTTGGGGGTGTTCGATGGTCAGCCCCAGCATTTT | CASILGVFDGQPQHF
TRBJ1-5 | TRBV28 | many | TRBD1 | TGTGCCAGCCATCATCCAGGGGGCGCGGGTCAGCCCCAGCATTTT | CASHHPGGAGQPQHF
TRBJ2-7 | TRBV4-1 | . | . | TGCGCCAGCAGCCAAGGTTGGGGAATCGCTAACGAGCAGTACTTC | CASSQGWGIANEQYF
TRBJ2-6 | TRBV11-2 | many | . | TGTGCCAGCAGCTTAGGGGTTGGGACCAACGTCCTGACTTTC | CASSLGVGTNVLTF
TRBJ2-1 | TRBV28 | many | . | TGTGCCAGCAGTTCCCCTACCCCCCCAAAGTATGAGCAGTTCTTC | CASSSPTPPKYEQFF
TRBJ2-3 | TRBV10-3 | many | . | TGTGCCATCGGTGACACATCTGGTCCAGATACGCAGTATTTT | CAIGDTSGPDTQYF
TRBJ2-5 | TRBV4-1 | many | . | TGCGCCAGCAGCGGGGAAGGGGTAGGAGAGACCCAGTACTTC | CASSGEGVGETQYF
TRBJ2-7 | TRBV16 | many | TRBD2 | TGTGCCAGCAGCCCTTTAGCGGGAGCGAAAGAGGGCGAGCAGTACTTC | CASSPLAGAKEGEQYF
TRBJ2-1 | TRBV2 | many | TRBD2 | TGTGCCAGCAGGGGGACTAGCGGGAGTCAGAGGGATGAGCAGTTCTTC | CASRGTSGSQRDEQFF
TRBJ2-5 | TRBV6-5 | few | TRBD2 | TGTGCCAGCAGTTACCTCGGGGGGGAGACCCAGTACTTC | CASSYLGGETQYF
TRBJ2-1 | TRBV20-1 | many | . | TGCAGTGCTACCCATTACAATGAGCAGTTCTTC | CSATHYNEQFF
TRBJ2-3 | TRBV30 | many | . | TGTGCCTGGAGCGGGGACTTTAGCACAGATACGCAGTATTTT | CAWSGDFSTDTQYF
TRBJ2-6 | TRBV29-1 | few | TRBD1 | TGCAGCGTGGGACAGGGGGCTGTTGGGGCCAACGTCCTGACTTTC | CSVGQGAVGANVLTF
TRBJ2-7 | TRBV28 | many | . | TGTGCCAGCAGTTCAGGGGACCGCCCCTACGAGCAGTACTTC | CASSSGDRPYEQYF
TRBJ1-1 | TRBV5-1 | many | . | TGCGCCAGCAGCTTGGACGTGGGACAAACTGAAGCTTTCTTT | CASSLDVGQTEAFF
TRBJ1-4 | TRBV18 | many | TRBD1 | TGTGCCAGCTTCACCGGGACAGGGCTTGAAAAACTGTTTTTT | CASFTGTGLEKLFF
TRBJ2-5 | TRBV24-1 | . | . | TGTGCCACCAGTGATGAGGGCGGCCAAGAGACCCAGTACTTC | CATSDEGGQETQYF
TRBJ2-7 | TRBV6-2/TRBV6-3 | many | . | TGTGCCAGCAGTTACCCACGCCGAGACGAGCAGTACTTC | CASSYPRRDEQYF
TRBJ2-5 | TRBV5-1 | many | . | TGCGCCAGCAGCGTTCAAGGGCAGGGCCAAGAGACCCAGTACTTC | CASSVQGQGQETQYF
TRBJ2-3 | TRBV7-2 | many | . | TGTGCCAGCAGCCCGCAGGGAGCGGGAGATACGCAGTATTTT | CASSPQGAGDTQYF
TRBJ2-6 | TRBV20-1 | few | TRBD1 | TGCAGTGCAGCCGGACAGGGGGCTTTGGGGGCCAACGTCCTGACTTTC | CSAAGQGALGANVLTF
TRBJ2-4 | TRBV14 | few | . | TGTGCCAGCAGCCAAGAACACGGAAGGGGGGCCAAAAACATTCAGTACTTC | CASSQEHGRGAKNIQYF
TRBJ2-1 | TRBV20-1 | many | TRBD1 | TGCAGTGCTAGCCCACAGGGGGGCGTTAGGGATGAGCAGTTCTTC | CSASPQGGVRDEQFF
TRBJ2-3 | TRBV18 | many | . | TGTGCCAGCTCACCACCGACGACAGATACGCAGTATTTT | CASSPPTTDTQYF
TRBJ1-2 | TRBV6-2/TRBV6-3 | few | TRBD1 | TGTGCCAGCAGTTACTTAGGGCAGGGGGTAGGCTATGGCTACACCTTC | CASSYLGQGVGYGYTF
TRBJ2-2 | TRBV10-3 | few | TRBD2 | TGTGCCATCAGTGAGGGACTAGCGAACACCGGGGAGCTGTTTTTT | CAISEGLANTGELFF
TRBJ2-1 | TRBV3-1 | many | TRBD2 | TGTGCCAGCAGCCAAGAGGTCCGGACTAGCGGGTACTACAATGAGCAGTTCTTC | CASSQEVRTSGYYNEQFF
TRBJ1-5 | TRBV2 | many | TRBD1 | TGTGCCAGCAGTCTCGACAGGGATATGCAGCCCCAGCATTTT | CASSLDRDMQPQHF
TRBJ1-4 | TRBV20-1 | few | . | TGCAGTGCTGGGACGGGTGTTAATGAAAAACTGTTTTTT | CSAGTGVNEKLFF
TRBJ2-5 | TRBV28 | few | . | TGTGCCAGCAGTTTATCGGGGTTACTTTCCCACTTC | CASSLSGLLSHF
TRBJ2-5 | TRBV30 | many | . | TGTGCCTGGAGCATGGGACCTACGGGGCAAGAGACCCAGTACTTC | CAWSMGPTGQETQYF
TRBJ1-1 | TRBV12-3/TRBV12-4 | few | . | TGTGCCAGCAGTTTAGATCAGGGGCCGAACACTGAAGCTTTCTTT | CASSLDQGPNTEAFF
TRBJ2-7 | TRBV4-1 | . | TRBD1 | TGCGCCAGCAGCCAAGACGCCCGGGACAGGAGTTCCTACGAGCAGTACTTC | CASSQDARDRSSYEQYF
TRBJ2-7 | TRBV20-1 | many | TRBD2 | TGCAGTGCTCCAAGGACTAGCGGGGGGGACGAGCAGTACTTC | CSAPRTSGGDEQYF
TRBJ2-7 | TRBV15 | . | . | TGTGCCACCAGCAGAGAAGGGGCGACAGATGGTTTAGAGCAGTACTTC | CATSREGATDGLEQYF
TRBJ2-1 | TRBV20-1 | many | . | TGCAGTGCTAGAGATGGGGATTTCCTGACCTCCTACAATGAGCAGTTCTTC | CSARDGDFLTSYNEQFF
TRBJ2-7 | TRBV28 | many | . | TGTGCCTGCCAGGCTCCCTCCTACGAGCAGTACTTC | CACQAPSYEQYF
TRBJ2-5 | TRBV7-2 | . | . | TGTGCCAGCAGTAAAACGGGATCACAAGAGACCCAGTACTTC | CASSKTGSQETQYF
TRBJ1-6 | TRBV28 | few | . | TGTGCCAGCAGCCAACAGGGAGGACATTCACCCCTCCACTTT | CASSQQGGHSPLHF
TRBJ1-1 | TRBV5-1 | many | TRBD1 | TGCGCCAGCAGCTTCACCCCGACAGGGGGGATCTATATGAACACTGAAGCTTTCTTT | CASSFTPTGGIYMNTEAFF
TRBJ2-1 | TRBV13 | few | . | TGTGCCAGCAGCTTAGGCGGGGGCCGACCGTCCTACAATGAGCAGTTCTTC | CASSLGGGRPSYNEQFF
TRBJ2-2 | TRBV6-1 | few | TRBD1 | TGTGCCAGCAGCCCGGGACAGGGGTCCCGGAACACCGGGGAGCTGTTTTTT | CASSPGQGSRNTGELFF
TRBJ2-3 | TRBV6-1 | many | . | TGTGCCAGCAAACGGGCGACAAGCACAGATACGCAGTATTTT | CASKRATSTDTQYF
TRBJ2-1 | TRBV3-1 | many | TRBD2 | TGTGCCAGCAGCCAAGAGACTAGCGGGCTACATAATGAGCAGTTCTTC | CASSQETSGLHNEQFF